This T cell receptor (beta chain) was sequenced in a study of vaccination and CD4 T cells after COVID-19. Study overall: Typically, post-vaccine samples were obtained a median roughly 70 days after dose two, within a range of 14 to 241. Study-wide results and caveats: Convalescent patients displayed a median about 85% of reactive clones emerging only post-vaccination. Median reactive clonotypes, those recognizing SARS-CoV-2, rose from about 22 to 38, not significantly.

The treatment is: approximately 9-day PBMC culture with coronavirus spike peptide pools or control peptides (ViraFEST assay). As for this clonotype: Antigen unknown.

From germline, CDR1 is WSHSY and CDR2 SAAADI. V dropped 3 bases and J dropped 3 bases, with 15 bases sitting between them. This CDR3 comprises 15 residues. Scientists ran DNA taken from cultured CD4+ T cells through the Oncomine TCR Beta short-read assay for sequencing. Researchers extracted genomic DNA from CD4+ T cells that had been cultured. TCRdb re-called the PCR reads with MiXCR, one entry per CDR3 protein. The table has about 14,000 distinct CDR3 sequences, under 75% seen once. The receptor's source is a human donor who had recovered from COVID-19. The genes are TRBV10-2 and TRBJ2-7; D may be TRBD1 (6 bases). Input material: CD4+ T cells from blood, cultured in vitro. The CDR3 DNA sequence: TGCGCCAGCAGTGATAGGGGGAAGGGGATCTACGAGCAGTACTTC. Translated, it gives CASSDRGKGIYEQYF.